What follows are 31 T cell receptor beta chains derived from one specimen sequenced in a study of control samples from healthy donors and cancer patients. The repertoire was sequenced with immunoSEQ multiplex PCR; TCRdb's copy has only in-frame clones and lacks some. Of under 300,000 clones listed, 82% are singletons. Sequenced sample: PBMCs. These receptors were taken from an older woman with lung cancer.

On this clone: Other DNA sequences from this sample encode an identical CDR3 as well. The V and J genes are TRBV5-1 and TRBJ1-5, with D possibly being TRBD1 (5 bases). Germline CDR1 SGHRS, CDR2 YFSETQ. V lost 0 bases and J lost 0, with 7 bases in between. The CDR3 loop spans 15 amino acids. The DNA of the CDR3 is TGCGCCAGCAGCTTGGGGGACGTTAGCAATCAGCCCCAGCATTTT. It yields the protein CASSLGDVSNQPQHF.

The chain couples TRBV5-1 to TRBJ2-4, with D possibly being TRBD1 (5 bases). Trimming took off 0 bases at V and 13 bases at J, with 17 bases between the two ends. The CDR3 runs 14 residues. The V gene's germline CDR1 is SGHRS and CDR2 YFSETQ. CDR3: CASSLDTLKGPQYF. CDR3 nucleotides: TGCGCCAGCAGCTTGGACACCCTGAAGGGGCCCCAGTACTTC.

This sequence joins TRBV14 and TRBJ2-7; D is uncertain. The CDR3 loop spans 11 amino acids. Germline CDR1 and CDR2: SGHDN and FVKESK. Trimming took 4 bases from V and 4 from J, leaving 5 bases between them. CDR3 residues: CASSLRYEQYF. CDR3 sequence (DNA): TGTGCCAGCAGCCTCAGATACGAGCAGTACTTC.

The chain carries TRBV7-8 and TRBJ2-2; 10 positions agree with TRBD2. Trimming took 7 bases from V and 7 from J; bases not matched to a gene: 6. Germline CDR1 is SGHVS and CDR2 is FQNEAQ. The CDR3 totals 14 residues. The CDR3: CASTATSGIGELFF. DNA for the CDR3: TGTGCCAGCACCGCAACTAGCGGGATCGGGGAGCTGTTTTTT.

The chain has TRBV5-1 and TRBJ2-7; D is uncertain. V lost 2 bases and J lost 1, with 10 bases in between. From germline, CDR1 is SGHRS and CDR2 YFSETQ. The CDR3 extends over 14 amino acids. CDR3 coding DNA: TGCGCCAGCAGCTTTACCCGCAATTCCTACGAGCAGTACTTC. Encoded protein: CASSFTRNSYEQYF.

This CDR3 is CATSDPGGTLEYF. CDR3 DNA: TGTGCCACCAGTGACCCAGGGGGGACCCTAGAGTATTTT. J is TRBJ2-3 and V is TRBV24-1; a weak D match, TRBD1 (7 bases). The germline V gene encodes CDR1 KGHDR and CDR2 SFDVKD. Trimming left V 4 bases short and J 13 bases short, with 17 bases between. This CDR3 has 13 amino acids.

The gene calls are TRBV2 and TRBJ2-5; TRBD2 matches at 8 bases. The V and J ends lost 5 bases and 4 bases, in that order; junction bases with no gene match: 3. The CDR3 loop spans 13 amino acids. Germline V gene sequence: CDR1 SNHLY, CDR2 FYNNEI. The CDR3 is CASSTSGPETQYF. CDR3 coding DNA: TGTGCCAGCAGTACTAGCGGACCAGAGACCCAGTACTTC.

The rearrangement joins TRBV5-1 to TRBJ2-1, with 9 bases that match TRBD1. The CDR3 has 16 residues. Unmatched junction bases numbered 10, after V lost 2 bases and J lost 7 bases. Germline CDR1 and CDR2: SGHRS and YFSETQ. The DNA for the CDR3 is TGCGCCAGCAGCTTCTCCGGGACAGGGACAAGTAATGAGCAGTTCTTC. It codes for CASSFSGTGTSNEQFF. Supplemented by reference TRBV5-1 and TRBJ2-1, the full variable domain reads KAGVTQTPRYLIKTRGQQVTLSCSPISGHRSVSWYQQTPGQGLQFLFEYFSETQRNKGNFPGRFSGRQFSNSRSEMNVSTLELGDSALYLCASSFSGTGTSNEQFFGPGTRLTVL.

This chain links TRBV6-6 with TRBJ1-5; TRBD1 aligns across 10 bases. CDR3 length equals 16 residues. Germline V gene lookup returns CDR1 MNHNY and CDR2 SVGAGI (reference sequence). The V segment lost 5 bases and the J segment 5 bases; nucleotides outside the gene matches: 9. CDR3 loop: CASSPDRGTGDQPQHF. CDR3 coding DNA: TGTGCCAGCAGTCCAGACAGAGGGACAGGGGATCAGCCCCAGCATTTT.

The chain carries TRBV7-9 and TRBJ1-5; TRBD1 matches at 8 bases. The CDR3 covers 16 residues. With V trimmed by 4 bases and J by 6 bases, 11 bases remained unmatched. The germline V gene has CDR1 SEHNR and CDR2 FQNEAQ (reference sequence). CDR3 coding DNA: TGTGCCAGCAGCTCAAGCTCCGGACAGGGAGGTCAGCCCCAGCATTTT. Its translation: CASSSSSGQGGQPQHF.

The chain links TRBV18 to TRBJ2-5; 7 bases line up with TRBD2. The CDR3 extends over 18 amino acids. J lost 3 bases, V lost 4 bases, and 17 bases had no gene match. Per the germline V gene, CDR1 is KGHSH and CDR2 is LQKENI. Written as DNA, the CDR3 is TGTGCCAGCTCACGTCTTTTCCCGGCTAGCGGCCCCGAAGAGACCCAGTACTTC. The encoded protein is CASSRLFPASGPEETQYF.

This chain joins TRBV10-1 and TRBJ2-1; TRBD1 matches at 7 bases. After removal of 3 bases from V and 5 bases from J, the junction contained 7 bases not matched to a gene. In germline, CDR1 is WNHNN, CDR2 SYGVQD (reference sequence). CDR3 length: 15 amino acids. The CDR3 sequence is CASSERQGKDNEQFF. For the CDR3, the DNA is TGCGCCAGCAGTGAAAGACAGGGAAAGGACAATGAGCAGTTCTTC.

CDR3 in amino acids: CASSVRPSTGKDTQYF. CDR3 coding DNA: TGTGCCAGCAGCGTACGACCTAGCACAGGTAAAGATACGCAGTATTTT. This sequence joins TRBV9 and TRBJ2-3; D may match TRBD1 or TRBD2 (5 bases each). The CDR3 covers 16 residues. Germline CDR1 reads SGDLS; CDR2 reads YYNGEE. The V and J ends lost 1 base and 5 bases respectively, with 17 bases between them.

The rearrangement joins TRBV28 to TRBJ1-1; D possibly corresponds to TRBD1 (5 bases). Per germline, CDR1 MDHEN and CDR2 SYDVKM. The CDR3 has 15 residues. Trimming removed 3 bases from V and 1 base from J, with 12 bases in between. The CDR3 region is CASSFKAGKNTEAFF. The CDR3 DNA reads TGTGCCAGCAGTTTTAAGGCAGGGAAGAACACTGAAGCTTTCTTT.

This clone was observed a few times. This rearrangement joins TRBV25-1 to TRBJ2-1; 8 bases are a match to TRBD1. CDR3 length: 14 residues. CDR1 MGHDK and CDR2 SYGVNS come from the germline V gene. Trimming cost V 1 base and J 6 bases; bases outside gene matches: 2. The CDR3 sequence: CASSESGGFNEQFF. CDR3 nucleotide sequence: TGTGCCAGCAGTGAATCAGGGGGCTTCAATGAGCAGTTCTTC.

This clone was seen at least ten times. The J gene is TRBJ1-5, the V gene TRBV24-1, with 9 positions matching TRBD1. There are 15 residues in the CDR3. V lost 3 bases to trimming and J lost 6 bases; unmatched junction nucleotides: 5. Germline CDR1 KGHDR, CDR2 SFDVKD. CDR3 DNA: TGTGCCACCAGTGATACACAGGGGGCATTTCAGCCCCAGCATTTT. It encodes CATSDTQGAFQPQHF.

This sequence joins TRBV18 and TRBJ2-7, with 13 positions matching TRBD2. The CDR3 extends over 15 amino acids. CDR1 is KGHSH and CDR2 is LQKENI in the germline V gene. The V segment lost 5 bases and the J segment 5 bases; nucleotides outside the gene matches: 6. CDR3 DNA sequence: TGTGCCAGCTCAAAAGGACTAGCGGGAGACGACGAGCAGTACTTC. This translates into CASSKGLAGDDEQYF. The whole variable domain, remainder taken from reference TRBV18 and TRBJ2-7, is NAGVMQNPRHLVRRRGQEARLRCSPMKGHSHVYWYRQLPEEGLKFMVYLQKENIIDESGMPKERFSAEFPKEGPSILRIQQVVRGDSAAYFCASSKGLAGDDEQYFGPGTRLTVT.

V is TRBV27 and J is TRBJ1-1; TRBD1 aligns across 11 bases. This CDR3 spans 16 amino acids. CDR1 is MNHEY and CDR2 is SMNVEV in the germline V gene (reference sequence). The V and J ends lost 5 bases and 3 bases, in that order; junction bases with no gene match: 8. The CDR3 loop reads CASSRDRGYVDTEAFF. CDR3 nucleotide sequence: TGTGCCAGCAGTCGGGACAGGGGGTACGTTGACACTGAAGCTTTCTTT.

The V and J genes are TRBV5-6 and TRBJ2-7; D not certain. This CDR3 contains 11 residues. V lost 2 bases, J lost 5 bases, and 5 bases lay in between. Per the germline V gene, CDR1 is SGHDT and CDR2 is YYEEEE. DNA for the CDR3: TGTGCCAGCAGCTTCAGTGACGAGCAGTACTTC. Translating it yields CASSFSDEQYF.

The chain is built from TRBV30 and TRBJ2-3; 11 bases fit TRBD2. Germline V gene sequence: CDR1 GTSNPN, CDR2 SVGIG (reference sequence). This CDR3 comprises 15 residues. V shed 5 bases and J 1 base; nucleotides not matched to a gene: 5. In DNA form, the CDR3 reads TGTGCCTGGGTTCCGGGACTAGCGGGCACAGATACGCAGTATTTT. Translating it yields CAWVPGLAGTDTQYF.

The chain combines TRBV18 with TRBJ2-7, with TRBD2 matching over 10 bases. Germline loops: CDR1 KGHSH, CDR2 LQKENI. V lost 3 bases to trimming and J lost 2 bases; unmatched junction nucleotides: 10. This CDR3 spans 17 amino acids. CDR3 DNA: TGTGCCAGCTCACCCATAGCCACTAGCGGGAAGACCTACGAGCAGTACTTC. It translates to CASSPIATSGKTYEQYF.

The chain recombines TRBV18 with TRBJ2-5; 9 bases match TRBD2. The CDR3 spans 15 residues. In germline, CDR1 is KGHSH, CDR2 LQKENI. V lost 3 bases, J lost 4 bases, and 6 bases stayed unmatched. The CDR3 reads CASSPRGLALETQYF. The CDR3 DNA reads TGTGCCAGCTCACCGAGGGGACTAGCACTAGAGACCCAGTACTTC.

The chain uses TRBV9 and TRBJ2-2; D is perhaps TRBD1 or TRBD2 (6 bases each). This CDR3 comprises 16 residues. Germline assignment: CDR1 SGDLS and CDR2 YYNGEE. The V and J ends lost 4 bases and 4 bases respectively, with 17 bases between them. The CDR3 loop is CASSPWIGGLTGELFF. In nucleotides, the CDR3 is TGTGCCAGCAGCCCCTGGATTGGGGGGCTCACCGGGGAGCTGTTTTTT.

This clone appeared a single time. The chain combines TRBV27 with TRBJ1-2, with a possible D match to TRBD1 (6 bases). Per germline, CDR1 MNHEY and CDR2 SMNVEV (reference sequence). The CDR3 contains 15 residues. V lost 3 bases and J 2 bases, leaving 13 bases between the germline ends. CDR3 in DNA: TGTGCCAGCAGTTTTTCAGGGGTTATAAACTATGGCTACACCTTC. Amino acids: CASSFSGVINYGYTF.

V is TRBV5-6 and J is TRBJ2-1; D is unresolved. This CDR3 contains 16 residues. Trimming left V 1 base short and J 4 bases short, with 15 bases between. Germline loops: CDR1 SGHDT, CDR2 YYEEEE. The CDR3 region has the DNA TGTGCCAGCAGCTTGCGCCGGACGAAAACGTACAATGAGCAGTTCTTC. This translates into CASSLRRTKTYNEQFF.

This chain's CDR3 is CASSKPPRTISYEQYF. CDR3 coding DNA: TGTGCCAGCAGCAAACCACCCAGGACGATCTCCTACGAGCAGTACTTC. The chain recombines TRBV21-1 with TRBJ2-7. TRBV21-1 is given as a pseudogene. This CDR3 has 16 amino acids.

V and J are TRBV11-2 and TRBJ2-7; D is perhaps TRBD1 (6 bases). The germline V gene has CDR1 SGHAT and CDR2 FQNNGV. This CDR3 contains 14 residues. V was trimmed by 5 bases and J by 3 bases, leaving 14 bases between them. CDR3 nucleotides: TGTGCCAGCAGCGTCGTACAGGGTAGCTACGAGCAGTACTTC. It encodes CASSVVQGSYEQYF.

The gene calls are TRBV18 and TRBJ1-1; 9 bases match TRBD1. The V gene's germline CDR1 is KGHSH and CDR2 LQKENI. Germline trimming cut 6 bases from V and 5 bases from J; bases unmatched to any gene: 7. This CDR3 is built from 14 residues. CDR3 sequence: CASSSGQGKTEAFF. The CDR3, as DNA: TGTGCCAGCTCGTCCGGACAGGGGAAAACTGAAGCTTTCTTT.

The genes are TRBV6-5 and TRBJ2-1; the match to TRBD1 covers 8 bases. The CDR3 consists of 11 residues. Germline V gene lookup returns CDR1 MNHEY and CDR2 SVGAGI. With V trimmed by 5 bases and J by 13 bases, 4 bases remained unmatched. The CDR3 sequence: CASSHGTGQFF. The CDR3, as DNA: TGTGCCAGCAGTCACGGGACAGGACAGTTCTTC.

V and J are TRBV5-1 and TRBJ2-5, with D perhaps TRBD2 (6 bases). V dropped 2 bases and J dropped 2 bases, with 10 bases sitting between them. The CDR3 is made up of 14 amino acids. CDR1 is SGHRS and CDR2 is YFSETQ in the germline V gene. The CDR3 sequence: CASSFGSRQETQYF. CDR3 coding DNA: TGCGCCAGCAGCTTCGGGAGCCGACAAGAGACCCAGTACTTC.

This chain uses TRBV9 with TRBJ2-1; 9 bases fit TRBD2. The trim removed 3 bases at V and 4 bases at J, leaving 5 bases unmatched. CDR1 is SGDLS and CDR2 is YYNGEE in the germline V gene. This CDR3 is built from 15 residues. The CDR3 region is CASSDERGAYNEQFF. The CDR3 region has the DNA TGTGCCAGCAGCGATGAGCGGGGGGCGTACAATGAGCAGTTCTTC.